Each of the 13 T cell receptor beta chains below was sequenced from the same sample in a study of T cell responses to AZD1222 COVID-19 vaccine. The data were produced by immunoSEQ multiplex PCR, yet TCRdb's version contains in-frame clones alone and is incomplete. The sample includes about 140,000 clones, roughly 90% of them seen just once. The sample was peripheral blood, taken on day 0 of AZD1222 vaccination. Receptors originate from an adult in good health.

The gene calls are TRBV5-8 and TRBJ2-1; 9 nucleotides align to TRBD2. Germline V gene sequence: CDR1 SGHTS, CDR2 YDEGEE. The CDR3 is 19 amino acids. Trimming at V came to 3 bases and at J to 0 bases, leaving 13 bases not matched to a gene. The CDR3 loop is CASSSPGSGSLSSYNEQFF. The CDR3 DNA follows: TGTGCCAGCAGCTCCCCGGGTAGCGGGAGCCTCAGCTCCTACAATGAGCAGTTCTTC.

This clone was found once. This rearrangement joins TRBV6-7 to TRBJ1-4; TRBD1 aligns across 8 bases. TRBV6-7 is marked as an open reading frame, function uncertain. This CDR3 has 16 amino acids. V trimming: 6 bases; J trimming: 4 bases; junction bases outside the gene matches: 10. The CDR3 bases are TGTGCCAGCAGCCCGCCTCAGGGGGCCTATAATGAAAAACTGTTTTTT. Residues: CASSPPQGAYNEKLFF.

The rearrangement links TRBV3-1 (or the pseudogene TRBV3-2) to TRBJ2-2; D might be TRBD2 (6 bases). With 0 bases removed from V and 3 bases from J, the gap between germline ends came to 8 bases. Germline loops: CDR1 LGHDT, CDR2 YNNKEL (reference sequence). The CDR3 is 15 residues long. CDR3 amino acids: CASSQEWRDTGELFF. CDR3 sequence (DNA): TGTGCCAGCAGCCAAGAGTGGAGGGACACCGGGGAGCTGTTTTTT.

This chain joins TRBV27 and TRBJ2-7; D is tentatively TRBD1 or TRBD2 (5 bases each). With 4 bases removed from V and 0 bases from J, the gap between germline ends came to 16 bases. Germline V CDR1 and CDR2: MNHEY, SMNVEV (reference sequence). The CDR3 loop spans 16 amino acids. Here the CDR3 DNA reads TGTGCCAGCAGTTGGGGTGTAGGGGAGACCTCCTACGAGCAGTACTTC. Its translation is CASSWGVGETSYEQYF.

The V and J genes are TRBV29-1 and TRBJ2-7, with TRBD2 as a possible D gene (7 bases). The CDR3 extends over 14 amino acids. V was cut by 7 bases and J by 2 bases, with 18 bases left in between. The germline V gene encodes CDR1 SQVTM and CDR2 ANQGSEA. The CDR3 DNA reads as TGCAGCGCCGGCGGGGGCCCAGAAGCCTACGAGCAGTACTTC. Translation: CSAGGGPEAYEQYF.

In nucleotides, the CDR3 is TGCGCCAGCAGCCCCTATAGCGGGGGATCCTTGTGGGGTGAGCAGTTCTTC. Protein: CASSPYSGGSLWGEQFF. This rearrangement joins TRBV5-1 to TRBJ2-1, with 9 bases lining up with TRBD2. The CDR3 spans 17 residues. V lost 4 bases, J lost 9 bases, and 17 bases stayed unmatched. Germline V gives CDR1 SGHRS, CDR2 YFSETQ.

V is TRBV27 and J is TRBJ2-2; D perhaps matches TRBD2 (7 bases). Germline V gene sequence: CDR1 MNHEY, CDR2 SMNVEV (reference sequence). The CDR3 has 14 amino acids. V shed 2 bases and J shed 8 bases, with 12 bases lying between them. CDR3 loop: CASSLGGAHGELFF. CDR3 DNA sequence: TGTGCCAGCAGTTTAGGGGGGGCTCATGGGGAGCTGTTTTTT.

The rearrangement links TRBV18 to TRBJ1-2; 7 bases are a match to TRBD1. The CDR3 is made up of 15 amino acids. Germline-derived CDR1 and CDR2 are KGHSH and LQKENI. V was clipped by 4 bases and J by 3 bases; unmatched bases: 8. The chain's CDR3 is CASSQEAGTDYGYTF. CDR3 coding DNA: TGTGCCAGCTCACAAGAAGCCGGGACAGACTATGGCTACACCTTC. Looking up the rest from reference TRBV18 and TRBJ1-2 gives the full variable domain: NAGVMQNPRHLVRRRGQEARLRCSPMKGHSHVYWYRQLPEEGLKFMVYLQKENIIDESGMPKERFSAEFPKEGPSILRIQQVVRGDSAAYFCASSQEAGTDYGYTFGSGTRLTVV.

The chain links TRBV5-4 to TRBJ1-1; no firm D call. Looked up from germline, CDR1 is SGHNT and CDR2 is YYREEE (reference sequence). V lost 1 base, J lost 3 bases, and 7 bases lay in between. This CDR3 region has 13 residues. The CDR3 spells CASSLRRDTEAFF. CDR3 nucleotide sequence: TGTGCCAGCAGCTTGCGTCGAGACACTGAAGCTTTCTTT. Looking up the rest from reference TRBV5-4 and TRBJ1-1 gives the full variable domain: ETGVTQSPTHLIKTRGQQVTLRCSSQSGHNTVSWYQQALGQGPQFIFQYYREEENGRGNFPPRFSGLQFPNYSSELNVNALELDDSALYLCASSLRRDTEAFFGQGTRLTVV.

CDR3 in amino acids: CASRRTRALEQFF. For the CDR3, the DNA is TGTGCCAGTAGACGGACTAGGGCCCTTGAGCAGTTCTTC. The chain has TRBV19 and TRBJ2-1; 7 bases are shared with TRBD2. There are 13 residues in the CDR3. V was clipped by 6 bases and J by 9 bases; unmatched bases: 8. CDR1 is LNHDA and CDR2 is SQIVND in the germline V gene (reference sequence).

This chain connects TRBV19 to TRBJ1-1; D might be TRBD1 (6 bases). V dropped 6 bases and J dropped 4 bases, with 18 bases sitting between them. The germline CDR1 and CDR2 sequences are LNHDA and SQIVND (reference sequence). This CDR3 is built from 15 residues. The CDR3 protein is CASRAQGQVSTEAFF. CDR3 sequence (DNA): TGTGCCAGTAGGGCCCAGGGACAAGTCAGCACTGAAGCTTTCTTT.

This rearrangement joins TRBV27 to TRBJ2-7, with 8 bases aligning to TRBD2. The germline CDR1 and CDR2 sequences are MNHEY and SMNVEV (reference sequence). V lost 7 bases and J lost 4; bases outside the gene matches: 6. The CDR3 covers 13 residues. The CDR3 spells CASTVGGGYEQYF. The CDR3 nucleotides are TGTGCCAGCACCGTCGGGGGGGGGTACGAGCAGTACTTC.

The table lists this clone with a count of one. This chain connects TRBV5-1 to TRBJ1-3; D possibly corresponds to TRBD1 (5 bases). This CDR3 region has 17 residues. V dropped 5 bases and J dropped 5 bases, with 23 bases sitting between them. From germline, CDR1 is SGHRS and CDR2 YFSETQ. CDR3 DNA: TGCGCCAGCAGGCTGGACCGGAGGGACGACCGGCGAAACACCATATATTTT. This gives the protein CASRLDRRDDRRNTIYF.